The present TCR beta chain was sequenced within a study of T cells in tuberculosis. Overall study context: This South African cohort compared adolescents with or without latent tuberculosis against adults with active tuberculosis. Study-level results: The TCR-beta difference was not significant; alpha differences partly reflected length. Active tuberculosis TCR-alpha repertoires lay closer to GMM-specific TCRs than IGRA-negative controls, suggesting clonal expansion.

The CDR3 sequence is 13 residues long. V trimming: 7 bases; J trimming: 5 bases; junction bases outside the gene matches: 10. Germline-derived CDR1 and CDR2 are SQVTM and ANQGSEA. Some clones are missing from TCRdb's copy, which holds only in-frame ones; the method was immunoSEQ multiplex PCR. The sample includes tens of thousands of clones, about 95% of them seen just once. Comments on this clone: Its antigen is undetermined.

The sample consisted of PBMCs. This receptor was obtained from a donor under 30 with latent tuberculosis or without tuberculosis infection. The rearrangement joins TRBV29-1 to TRBJ1-1, with TRBD1 matching 7 bases. The CDR3, as DNA: TGCAGCGCCGCAACAGGGGAGTGGACTGAAGCTTTCTTT. Protein sequence: CSAATGEWTEAFF.